This entry lists 13 T cell receptor beta chains sequenced from one sample in a study of blood T cell repertoires in COVID-19. Assay used: immunoSEQ multiplex PCR; TCRdb lists only in-frame clones, some missing. The table records some 400,000 clones, 90% of them present only once. Material for sequencing was peripheral blood. The receptors shown here come from a man between 18 and 29 years old with active or convalescent COVID-19.

In its sample, this clone was seen once. The V gene is TRBV10-2, the J gene TRBJ1-2; D not certain. This CDR3 region has 13 residues. Germline CDR1 and CDR2: WSHSY and SAAADI. Trimming cost V 3 bases and J 4 bases, with 9 bases left between them. The CDR3 reads CASSEAQLYGYTF. The CDR3 DNA reads as TGCGCCAGCAGTGAAGCACAGCTCTATGGCTACACCTTC.

The rearrangement links TRBV6-1 to TRBJ1-2; TRBD1 is a possible D gene (6 bases). V dropped 2 bases and J dropped 4 bases, with 14 bases sitting between them. Per the germline V gene, CDR1 is MNHNS and CDR2 is SASEGT. This CDR3 spans 15 amino acids. CDR3: CASSERGRGTYGYTF. CDR3 sequence (DNA): TGTGCCAGCAGTGAACGTGGCAGGGGAACCTATGGCTACACCTTC.

The gene calls are TRBV7-7 and TRBJ2-3; no clear D. Germline V lookup: CDR1 SSHAT, CDR2 FNYEAQ (reference sequence). The CDR3 is made up of 15 amino acids. Trimming shortened V by 3 bases and J by 0 bases, and 10 bases separated the two germline ends. CDR3: CASSFSDTSTDTQYF. Written as DNA, the CDR3 is TGTGCCAGCAGCTTCAGCGATACTAGCACAGATACGCAGTATTTT.

The chain recombines TRBV7-8 with TRBJ1-2, with TRBD1 matching 7 bases. The CDR3 loop spans 15 amino acids. The germline V gene has CDR1 SGHVS and CDR2 FQNEAQ. The J segment lost 2 bases and the V segment lost 4 bases, leaving 7 bases of the junction unmatched. The CDR3 coding sequence is TGTGCCAGCAGCTCAAGGGGGCAGCGGAACTATGGCTACACCTTC. Protein sequence: CASSSRGQRNYGYTF.

This clone was recorded once. Its ends do not fully match the called genes, so a read error is possible. The CDR3 here is CASSPQTGGLQETQYF. The CDR3 coding sequence is TGTGCTAGCAGCCCCCAGACGGGGGGCCTCCAAGAGACCCAGTACTTC. The rearrangement links TRBV7-7 to TRBJ2-5; TRBD2 is a possible D gene (7 bases). Germline V CDR1 and CDR2: SSHAT, FNYEAQ (reference sequence). The CDR3 is made up of 16 amino acids.

The V and J genes are TRBV4-3 and TRBJ1-3; 8 bases match TRBD1. CDR1 and CDR2 (germline): LGHNA, YSLEER. V was pared by 2 bases and J by 5 bases, with 5 bases of the junction left unmatched. The CDR3 extends over 15 amino acids. The CDR3 is CASSQQGAKRNTIYF. In DNA, the CDR3 is TGCGCCAGCAGCCAACAGGGGGCGAAGAGAAACACCATATATTTT.

V is TRBV18 and J is TRBJ2-5; 14 bases align to TRBD2. In germline, CDR1 is KGHSH, CDR2 LQKENI. Unmatched junction bases numbered 14, after V lost 6 bases and J lost 5 bases. CDR3 size: 18 residues. The CDR3 loop is CASSHGLAGGRIEETQYF. In DNA, the CDR3 is TGTGCCAGCTCCCACGGACTAGCGGGGGGTCGAATCGAGGAGACCCAGTACTTC.

The V gene is TRBV11-2, the J gene TRBJ2-7; no definite D call. CDR1 is SGHAT, CDR2 FQNNGV, per germline. Trimming stripped 6 bases from V and 5 bases from J, with 17 bases between. There are 14 residues in the CDR3. This chain's CDR3 is CASSLRVLNHEQYF. The CDR3 nucleotides read TGTGCCAGCAGTCTCCGGGTCTTGAACCACGAGCAGTACTTC.

On this clone itself: This likely came from a read error, as a far larger clone is one base away. This chain links TRBV27 with TRBJ2-2; D not certain. The V and J ends lost 6 bases and 5 bases respectively, with 4 bases between them. The CDR3 has 11 residues. Germline assignment: CDR1 MNHEY and CDR2 SMNVEV (reference sequence). The CDR3 is CASSLTGELFF. In DNA, the CDR3 is TGTGCCAGCAGCCTAACCGGGGAGCTGTTTTTT.

CDR3 residues: CASSVGGPSDTQYF. CDR3 DNA: TGTGCCAGCAGCGTAGGCGGGCCCTCAGATACGCAGTATTTT. The chain combines TRBV9 with TRBJ2-3; TRBD2 is a possible D gene (5 bases). CDR1 SGDLS and CDR2 YYNGEE come from the germline V gene. Trimming pared 0 bases from V and 4 bases from J, leaving 9 bases between. The CDR3 spans 14 residues.

The chain couples TRBV5-6 to TRBJ1-5; 10 bases fit TRBD1. The length of the CDR3 is 16 residues. Trimming removed 4 bases from V and 0 bases from J; junction bases left unmatched: 4. CDR1 and CDR2 (germline): SGHDT, YYEEEE. The CDR3 is CASSGRDRGSNQPQHF. CDR3 sequence (DNA): TGTGCCAGCAGCGGCCGGGACAGGGGTAGCAATCAGCCCCAGCATTTT.

The J gene is TRBJ2-1, the V gene TRBV18; no reliable D call. The length of the CDR3 is 14 residues. The V gene's germline CDR1 is KGHSH and CDR2 LQKENI. V dropped 0 bases and J dropped 9 bases, with 12 bases sitting between them. The CDR3: CASSPPTINSEQFF. The DNA for the CDR3 is TGTGCCAGCTCACCACCGACAATTAATTCTGAGCAGTTCTTC.

CDR3 sequence: CASSLSRGTEAFF. The CDR3, as DNA: TGTGCCAGCAGCCTTTCGCGGGGCACTGAAGCTTTCTTT. The chain recombines TRBV3-1 (or the pseudogene TRBV3-2) with TRBJ1-1; no clear D gene. Deletions cut 4 bases from V and 4 bases from J, with 10 bases between. Looked up from germline, CDR1 is LGHDT and CDR2 is YNNKEL (reference sequence). This CDR3 contains 13 residues.